The 16 T cell receptor beta chains listed next were all sequenced from one sample in a study of blood T cell repertoires in COVID-19. Assay used: immunoSEQ multiplex PCR; TCRdb lists only in-frame clones, some missing. The sample has roughly 180,000 clones; approximately 80% are singletons. Sequenced input: peripheral blood. The receptors derive from a woman in her thirties or forties with COVID-19, enrolled during active disease.

This clone has a handful of counts. J is TRBJ1-5 and V is TRBV2, with D unclear. Germline V gives CDR1 SNHLY, CDR2 FYNNEI. The CDR3 covers 14 residues. V was shortened by 5 bases and J by 2 bases, with 10 bases between the two germline ends. The CDR3 protein is CASSPNYGNQPQHF. CDR3 bases: TGTGCCAGCAGTCCCAACTACGGCAATCAGCCCCAGCATTTT.

The chain joins TRBV5-4 to TRBJ1-2, with no clear D. The germline CDR1 and CDR2 sequences are SGHNT and YYREEE (reference sequence). The CDR3 sequence is 14 residues long. V was trimmed by 3 bases and J by 3 bases, leaving 12 bases between them. CDR3 DNA: TGTGCCAGCAGCTCGGCGGGGAACCACTATGGCTACACCTTC. Translating it yields CASSSAGNHYGYTF.

V gene TRBV5-4 combines with J gene TRBJ1-2; D is possibly TRBD1 (5 bases). V shed 4 bases and J shed 2 bases, with 12 bases lying between them. Germline V gene data show CDR1 as SGHNT and CDR2 as YYREEE (reference sequence). This CDR3 is built from 14 residues. In DNA, the CDR3 is TGTGCCAGCAGCCCCGGGGGAGGAAACTATGGCTACACCTTC. This translates into CASSPGGGNYGYTF.

This chain joins TRBV5-1 and TRBJ2-4, with 10 bases matching TRBD1. The trim removed 4 bases at V and 8 bases at J, leaving 9 bases unmatched. Germline CDR1 and CDR2: SGHRS and YFSETQ. This CDR3 has 15 residues. CDR3 coding DNA: TGCGCCAGCAGCCTGGACAGGGGGGGCGTTGACATTCAGTACTTC. This codes for CASSLDRGGVDIQYF.

The chain combines TRBV7-9 with TRBJ2-1; TRBD1 matches at 10 bases. V shed 1 base and J 10 bases; nucleotides not matched to a gene: 4. The length of the CDR3 is 14 residues. Per germline, CDR1 SEHNR and CDR2 FQNEAQ (reference sequence). CDR3 in amino acids: CASSLETGGREQFF. The CDR3 DNA reads TGTGCCAGCAGCTTAGAGACAGGGGGCAGAGAGCAGTTCTTC.

The chain employs TRBV6-5 and TRBJ1-2; maybe TRBD1 (5 bases). Germline values: CDR1 MNHEY, CDR2 SVGAGI. V shed 5 bases and J shed 2 bases, with 9 bases lying between them. The CDR3 loop spans 13 amino acids. This chain's CDR3 is CASSRQSNYGYTF. CDR3 nucleotide sequence: TGTGCCAGCAGTAGACAGAGCAACTATGGCTACACCTTC.

This chain joins TRBV19 and TRBJ2-6; D might be TRBD1 (6 bases). Trimming removed 3 bases from V and 0 bases from J, with 9 bases in between. Germline V gene data show CDR1 as LNHDA and CDR2 as SQIVND (reference sequence). CDR3 length: 16 amino acids. The CDR3 sequence is CASSIDRHSGANVLTF. DNA for the CDR3: TGTGCCAGTAGTATTGACAGGCACTCTGGGGCCAACGTCCTGACTTTC.

The chain recombines TRBV5-4 with TRBJ2-3, with D perhaps matching TRBD2 (5 bases). Germline V CDR1 and CDR2: SGHNT, YYREEE (reference sequence). With 4 bases removed from V and 5 bases from J, the gap between germline ends came to 14 bases. The CDR3 is made up of 14 amino acids. The CDR3 DNA is TGTGCCAGCAGCCTCGGACTGCTCCAAGATACGCAGTATTTT. As protein: CASSLGLLQDTQYF.

The chain recombines TRBV6-6 with TRBJ2-7; maybe TRBD2 (5 bases). The CDR3 has 15 amino acids. V was cut by 10 bases and J by 5 bases, with 24 bases left in between. Germline V gene sequence: CDR1 MNHNY, CDR2 SVGAGI (reference sequence). The CDR3 sequence is CATKGMGPPGNEQYF. CDR3 DNA sequence: TGTGCCACCAAGGGCATGGGCCCCCCGGGGAACGAGCAGTACTTC.

Of note for this clone: At the DNA level, this CDR3 is encoded by other sequences in the same sample as well. The V gene is TRBV5-1, the J gene TRBJ1-5; D remains unclear. V was trimmed by 0 bases and J by 5 bases, leaving 6 bases between them. The CDR3 is made up of 13 amino acids. Germline V CDR1 and CDR2: SGHRS, YFSETQ. In DNA, the CDR3 is TGCGCCAGCAGCTTGGCCGGTGATCAGCCCCAGCATTTT. Protein: CASSLAGDQPQHF.

J is TRBJ1-5 and V is TRBV5-5, with D possibly being TRBD1 (5 bases). This CDR3 contains 16 residues. CDR1 and CDR2 from the germline V gene are SGHKS and YYEKEE (reference sequence). V lost 5 bases and J lost 2, with 17 bases in between. The CDR3 loop reads CASSPGLLRGNQPQHF. For the CDR3, the DNA is TGTGCCAGCAGTCCGGGACTCCTGCGGGGCAATCAGCCCCAGCATTTT.

This chain uses TRBV6-1 with TRBJ2-1; D is perhaps TRBD2 (5 bases). The CDR3 loop spans 16 amino acids. From germline, CDR1 is MNHNS and CDR2 SASEGT. Deletions cut 2 bases from V and 0 bases from J, with 11 bases between. The CDR3 coding sequence is TGTGCCAGCAGTGAAAGGGTGGGAGCCTCCTACAATGAGCAGTTCTTC. It is translated as CASSERVGASYNEQFF.

The V and J genes are TRBV19 and TRBJ1-4, with a tentative D call TRBD1 (5 bases). V dropped 5 bases and J dropped 5 bases, with 12 bases sitting between them. This CDR3 comprises 14 residues. Germline CDR1 reads LNHDA; CDR2 reads SQIVND (reference sequence). This chain's CDR3 is CASSPRGRNEKLFF. In DNA form, the CDR3 reads TGTGCCAGTAGTCCGCGGGGCCGGAATGAAAAACTGTTTTTT.

The rearrangement joins TRBV21-1 to TRBJ1-5; TRBD1 is taken as the D call from the table, unchecked against the DNA. TRBV21-1 is marked as a pseudogene. This CDR3 comprises 20 residues. The CDR3 sequence is CASSSRLGQPPSNSNQPQHF. CDR3 DNA sequence: TGTGCCAGCAGCTCGCGGCTTGGACAGCCTCCCTCGAATAGCAATCAGCCCCAGCATTTT.

On this clone itself: One end of the junction is discordant with germline, which a read error may explain. The V gene is TRBV7-3, the J gene TRBJ2-7; tentative D call: TRBD2 (5 bases). The CDR3 is 15 amino acids. Germline V lookup: CDR1 SGHTA, CDR2 FQGTGA. CDR3 DNA: TGTGCCAGCAGCATAACGCTCCGGGGTGGTAACGAGCAGTACTTC. Residues: CASSITLRGGNEQYF.

This clone was seen once. V gene TRBV9 combines with J gene TRBJ2-2, with D possibly matching TRBD1 (5 bases). With 3 bases removed from V and 5 bases from J, the gap between germline ends came to 5 bases. Germline CDR1 is SGDLS and CDR2 is YYNGEE. This CDR3 has 12 amino acids. The CDR3 loop is CASSDRTGELFF. The CDR3 region has the DNA TGTGCCAGCAGCGACAGGACCGGGGAGCTGTTTTTT.